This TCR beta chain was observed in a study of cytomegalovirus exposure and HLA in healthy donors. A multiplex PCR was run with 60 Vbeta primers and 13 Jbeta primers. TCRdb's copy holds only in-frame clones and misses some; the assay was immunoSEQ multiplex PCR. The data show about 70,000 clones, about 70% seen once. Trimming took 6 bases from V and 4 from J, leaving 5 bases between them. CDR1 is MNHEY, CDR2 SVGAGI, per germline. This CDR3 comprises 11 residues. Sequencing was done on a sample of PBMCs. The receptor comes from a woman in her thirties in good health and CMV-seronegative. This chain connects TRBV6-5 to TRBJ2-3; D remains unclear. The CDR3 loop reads CASSAADTQYF. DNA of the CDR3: TGTGCCAGCAGCGCGGCAGATACGCAGTATTTT.